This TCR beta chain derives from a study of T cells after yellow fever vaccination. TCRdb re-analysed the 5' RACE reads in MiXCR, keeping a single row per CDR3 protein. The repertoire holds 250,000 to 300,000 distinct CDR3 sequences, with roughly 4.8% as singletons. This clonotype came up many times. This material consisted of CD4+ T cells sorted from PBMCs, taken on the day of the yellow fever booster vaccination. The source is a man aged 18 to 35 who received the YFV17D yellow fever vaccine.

CDR3 loop: CSASKGRADTIYF. The CDR3 coding sequence is TGCAGTGCCTCCAAGGGCAGGGCTGACACCATATATTTT. This chain joins TRBV20-1 and TRBJ1-3; D may be TRBD1 (5 bases). CDR1 is DFQATT, CDR2 SNEGSKA, per germline (reference sequence). This CDR3 has 13 amino acids. V was shortened by 6 bases and J by 8 bases, with 17 bases between the two germline ends.